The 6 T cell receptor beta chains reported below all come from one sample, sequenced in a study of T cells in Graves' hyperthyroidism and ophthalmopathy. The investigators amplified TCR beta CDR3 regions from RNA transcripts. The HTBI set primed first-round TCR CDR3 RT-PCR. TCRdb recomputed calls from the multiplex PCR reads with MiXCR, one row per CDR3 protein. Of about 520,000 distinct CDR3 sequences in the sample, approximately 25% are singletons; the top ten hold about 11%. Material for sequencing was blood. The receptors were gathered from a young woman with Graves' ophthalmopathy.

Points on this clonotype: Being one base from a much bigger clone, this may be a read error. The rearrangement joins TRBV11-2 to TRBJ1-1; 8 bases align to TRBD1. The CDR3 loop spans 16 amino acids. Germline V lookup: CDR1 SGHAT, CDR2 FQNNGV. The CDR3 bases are TGTGCCAGCAGCCCAACAGGGGGTTACGGGGGCACTGAAGCTTGCTTT. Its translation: CASSPTGGYGGTEACF.

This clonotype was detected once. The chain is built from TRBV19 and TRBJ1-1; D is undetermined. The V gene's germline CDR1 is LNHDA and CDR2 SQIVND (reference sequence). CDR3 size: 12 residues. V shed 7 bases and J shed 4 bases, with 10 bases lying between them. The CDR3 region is CASNRGSTEAFF. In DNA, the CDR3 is TGTGCCAGTAATCGGGGAAGCACTGAAGCTTTCTTT.

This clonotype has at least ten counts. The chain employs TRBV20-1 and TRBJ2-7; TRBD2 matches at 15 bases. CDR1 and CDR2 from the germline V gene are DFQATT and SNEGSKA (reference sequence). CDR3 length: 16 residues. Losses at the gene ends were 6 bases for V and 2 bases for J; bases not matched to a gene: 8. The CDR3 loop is CSALGTSGGLPYEQYF. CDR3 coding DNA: TGCAGTGCCCTCGGGACTAGCGGGGGGCTACCCTACGAGCAGTACTTC.

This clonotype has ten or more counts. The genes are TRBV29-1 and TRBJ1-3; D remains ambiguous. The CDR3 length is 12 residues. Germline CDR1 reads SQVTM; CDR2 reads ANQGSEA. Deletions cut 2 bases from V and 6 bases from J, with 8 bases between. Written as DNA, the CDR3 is TGCAGCGTTGAAACCCACCAAAACACCATATATTTT. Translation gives CSVETHQNTIYF.

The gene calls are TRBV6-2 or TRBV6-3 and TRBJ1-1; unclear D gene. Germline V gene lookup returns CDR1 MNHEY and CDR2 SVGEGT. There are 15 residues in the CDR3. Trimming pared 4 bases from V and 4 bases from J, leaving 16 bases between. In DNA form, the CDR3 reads TGTGCCAGCAGTTTGCGATCGGTAGTCGGCACTGAAGCTTTCTTT. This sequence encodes CASSLRSVVGTEAFF.

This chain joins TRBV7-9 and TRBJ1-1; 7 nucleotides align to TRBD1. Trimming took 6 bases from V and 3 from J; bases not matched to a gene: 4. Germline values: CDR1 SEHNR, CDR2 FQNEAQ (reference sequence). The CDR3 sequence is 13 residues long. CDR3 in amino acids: CASRHDRDTEAFF. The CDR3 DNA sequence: TGTGCCAGCAGACACGACAGGGACACTGAAGCTTTCTTT.